The sequence of this T cell receptor beta chain was determined in a study of CD8 T cells in ankylosing spondylitis. Findings and limits, study-wide: Characteristic of ankylosing spondylitis blood, it appeared, was a TCR beta motif comprising several highly homologous variants.

TCRdb passed the 5' RACE reads through MiXCR, listing each CDR3 protein once. The sample includes around 540,000 distinct CDR3 sequences, approximately 11% of them seen just once. Points on this clonotype: What it recognizes is unknown.

Between the trimmed V and J ends, which lost 6 bases and 8 bases, there was a span of 19 bases. The germline V gene has CDR1 DFQATT and CDR2 SNEGSKA (reference sequence). There are 13 residues in the CDR3. J is TRBJ1-2 and V is TRBV20-1, with D possibly matching TRBD1 (6 bases). The TCR was taken from a male donor with ankylosing spondylitis. The sequencing sample was made of blood, either unsorted or a sorted T cell fraction (not recorded which). The CDR3: CSAWDNSLLGYTF. As DNA, the CDR3 is TGCAGTGCATGGGACAACTCCCTTTTAGGCTACACCTTC.